These 27 T cell receptor beta chains share one sample of origin, sequenced in a study of shared clonotypes between healthy human individuals. Method: immunoSEQ multiplex PCR; TCRdb's copy keeps in-frame clones and lacks some. Among roughly 2,300,000 clones listed, about nine tenths were seen once. The specimen was naive CD4+ T cells from PBMCs. Subset specified: CD45RA+ positively selected. The receptor source for this set is a man aged 18 to 29 in good health. Some clones in this sample may be carry-over from other donors' samples.

The sample holds one count of this clone. The chain has TRBV9 and TRBJ2-3; 9 nucleotides agree with TRBD2. The V and J ends lost 4 bases and 2 bases, in that order; junction bases with no gene match: 5. The CDR3 is 15 residues long. The V gene's germline CDR1 is SGDLS and CDR2 YYNGEE. CDR3 sequence reads: CASSPIAGATDTQYF. The CDR3 DNA sequence: TGTGCCAGCAGCCCAATAGCGGGGGCCACAGATACGCAGTATTTT. The full variable domain, its missing parts supplied by reference TRBV9 and TRBJ2-3, is DSGVTQTPKHLITATGQRVTLRCSPRSGDLSVYWYQQSLDQGLQFLIQYYNGEERAKGNILERFSAQQFPDLHSELNLSSLELGDSALYFCASSPIAGATDTQYFGPGTRLTVL.

The rearrangement uses TRBV6-5 and TRBJ2-5, with 7 bases aligning to TRBD1. The J call may not be correct, given that the DNA end is closer to TRBJ2-7. Germline-derived CDR1 and CDR2 are MNHEY and SVGAGI. The CDR3 is 14 amino acids. CDR3 in DNA: TGTGCCAGCAGCCCTCGCAGGGGGTTCGACGAGCAGTACTTC. It codes for CASSPRRGFDEQYF.

This chain connects TRBV4-2 to TRBJ2-7, with D possibly matching TRBD2 (6 bases). The V gene's germline CDR1 is LGHNA and CDR2 YNFKEQ. The CDR3 is made up of 17 amino acids. Deletions cut 0 bases from V and 4 bases from J, with 19 bases between. The CDR3 coding sequence is TGTGCCAGCAGCCAAGACTCCCGGGCCGGGGGACGATACGAGCAGTACTTC. It is translated as CASSQDSRAGGRYEQYF.

This rearrangement joins TRBV29-1 to TRBJ1-1; perhaps TRBD1 as D (5 bases). The V end lost 4 bases, the J end lost 4 bases, and 16 bases lay between the germline ends. Per the germline V gene, CDR1 is SQVTM and CDR2 is ANQGSEA. The CDR3 has 14 residues. CDR3 nucleotides: TGCAGCGTTGCACCTCAGGGAGGGGTCACTGAAGCTTTCTTT. Residues: CSVAPQGGVTEAFF.

The table lists this clone with a few counts. The V and J genes are TRBV4-2 and TRBJ1-1; D call uncertain. The CDR3 has 14 residues. Germline values: CDR1 LGHNA, CDR2 YNFKEQ. V lost 1 base, J lost 1 base, and 7 bases lay in between. The CDR3 reads CASSQGEWNTEAFF. CDR3 coding DNA: TGTGCCAGCAGCCAAGGAGAGTGGAACACTGAAGCTTTCTTT.

With regard to this clone: This sample includes further DNA sequences coding for the same CDR3. The J gene is TRBJ1-3, the V gene TRBV7-8; D possibly corresponds to TRBD1 (6 bases). Trimming pared 5 bases from V and 0 bases from J, leaving 11 bases between. CDR1 and CDR2 from the germline V gene are SGHVS and FQNEAQ. The CDR3 runs to 15 residues. The chain's CDR3 is CASSDGQSSGNTIYF. The DNA for the CDR3 is TGTGCCAGCAGCGACGGACAGTCCTCTGGAAACACCATATATTTT. The entire variable domain, with the rest obtained from reference TRBV7-8 and TRBJ1-3, is as follows: GAGVSQSPRYKVAKRGQDVALRCDPISGHVSLFWYQQALGQGPEFLTYFQNEAQLDKSGLPSDRFFAERPEGSVSTLKIQRTQQEDSAVYLCASSDGQSSGNTIYFGEGSWLTVV.

This rearrangement joins TRBV10-3 to TRBJ2-7, with a tentative D call TRBD2 (5 bases). Per the germline V gene, CDR1 is ENHRY and CDR2 is SYGVKD. V gave up 11 bases and J gave up 0 bases, with 8 bases separating them. The CDR3 runs 11 residues. This CDR3 reads CAVRGSYEQYF. The CDR3 DNA reads as TGTGCCGTCCGGGGCTCCTACGAGCAGTACTTC.

This chain uses TRBV6-5 with TRBJ1-3; D possibly corresponds to TRBD1 (5 bases). CDR1 and CDR2 (germline): MNHEY, SVGAGI. The CDR3 runs to 15 residues. Trimming left V 8 bases short and J 3 bases short, with 17 bases between. For the CDR3, the DNA is TGTGCCAGCTCAAGGGATCGACAGCTTGGAAACACCATATATTTT. Encoded protein: CASSRDRQLGNTIYF.

V gene TRBV2 combines with J gene TRBJ2-7, with D possibly matching TRBD1 (6 bases). Trimming cost V 6 bases and J 6 bases, with 21 bases left between them. In germline, CDR1 is SNHLY, CDR2 FYNNEI. The CDR3 extends over 15 amino acids. CDR3 coding DNA: TGTGCCAGCAGGTACGAAGGACAGCCTTATCTCGAGCAGTACTTC. Its translation: CASRYEGQPYLEQYF.

The table lists this clone with a count of one. The chain uses TRBV5-1 and TRBJ2-2, with D unresolved. Germline CDR1 is SGHRS and CDR2 is YFSETQ. The CDR3 has 14 amino acids. The ends were cut back, 4 bases at V and 6 bases at J, with 13 bases in the middle. In DNA form, the CDR3 reads TGCGCCAGCAGCCCAATAGGGCTAGCCGGGGAGCTGTTTTTT. It translates to CASSPIGLAGELFF.

The V and J genes are TRBV6-5 and TRBJ2-7; perhaps TRBD1 as D (6 bases). V was pared by 6 bases and J by 0 bases, with 9 bases between. Germline lookup yields CDR1 MNHEY and CDR2 SVGAGI. This CDR3 is built from 13 residues. CDR3 DNA sequence: TGTGCCAGCAGAAGGGACAACTCCTACGAGCAGTACTTC. Translated: CASRRDNSYEQYF.

The V call is TRBV5-1, the J call TRBJ1-1; 10 nucleotides match TRBD1. Germline V gene lookup returns CDR1 SGHRS and CDR2 YFSETQ. The CDR3 totals 15 residues. V was pared by 2 bases and J by 3 bases, with 4 bases of the junction left unmatched. This chain's CDR3 is CASSLGDRGHTEAFF. CDR3 in DNA: TGCGCCAGCAGCTTAGGGGACAGGGGTCACACTGAAGCTTTCTTT.

The chain recombines TRBV14 with TRBJ2-7; D gene ambiguous. The germline V gene has CDR1 SGHDN and CDR2 FVKESK. The CDR3 loop spans 14 amino acids. With 1 base removed from V and 3 bases from J, the gap between germline ends came to 10 bases. In DNA form, the CDR3 reads TGTGCCAGCAGCCAAGGAACTTCGCGCTACGAGCAGTACTTC. This encodes CASSQGTSRYEQYF.

The chain has TRBV6-1 and TRBJ2-2; a weak D match, TRBD1 (6 bases). CDR3 length: 13 amino acids. Germline V lookup: CDR1 MNHNS, CDR2 SASEGT. Trimming shortened V by 1 base and J by 6 bases, and 6 bases separated the two germline ends. The CDR3 bases are TGTGCCAGCAGTGAAGACAGGGCCGGGGAGCTGTTTTTT. Its protein product is CASSEDRAGELFF.

V is TRBV5-4 and J is TRBJ2-7; 7 bases fit TRBD2. CDR1 is SGHNT and CDR2 is YYREEE in the germline V gene (reference sequence). With V trimmed by 2 bases and J by 5 bases, 10 bases remained unmatched. This CDR3 region has 15 residues. The CDR3 DNA reads TGTGCCAGCAGCTTCCCAGGTGGGGGAGGGGACGAGCAGTACTTC. It codes for CASSFPGGGGDEQYF.

As regards this clone: Additional DNA sequences in this sample encode the identical CDR3. This chain links TRBV5-5 with TRBJ2-5; a weak D match, TRBD2 (6 bases). The germline V and J ends were trimmed by 4 bases and 1 base, with 8 bases remaining between them. The CDR3 is 13 amino acids. CDR1 SGHKS and CDR2 YYEKEE come from the germline V gene (reference sequence). The DNA for the CDR3 is TGTGCCAGCAGCGGGGACTCCCAAGAGACCCAGTACTTC. It is translated as CASSGDSQETQYF.

The J gene is TRBJ2-5, the V gene TRBV2; 12 bases align to TRBD2. Germline lookup yields CDR1 SNHLY and CDR2 FYNNEI. The V and J ends lost 8 bases and 7 bases, in that order; junction bases with no gene match: 11. CDR3 length: 15 amino acids. CDR3 sequence: CASLTSGGSPATQYF. In nucleotides, the CDR3 is TGTGCCAGCTTAACTAGCGGGGGGTCGCCGGCGACCCAGTACTTC.

The J gene is TRBJ1-1, the V gene TRBV2; D is uncertain. Germline CDR1 is SNHLY and CDR2 is FYNNEI. Trimming removed 8 bases at V and 5 bases at J, with 6 bases between. The CDR3 has 10 residues. The CDR3 nucleotides read TGTGCCAGCTTAGAGACTGAAGCTTTCTTT. Amino acids: CASLETEAFF.

V usage is TRBV19 and J usage is TRBJ2-1; 10 bases are a match to TRBD2. The CDR3 consists of 19 residues. Germline lookup yields CDR1 LNHDA and CDR2 SQIVND (reference sequence). Trimming removed 2 bases from V and 0 bases from J; junction bases left unmatched: 10. The CDR3 spells CASSIPPLAGAPSYNEQFF. In DNA form, the CDR3 reads TGTGCCAGTAGTATACCGCCCCTAGCGGGAGCCCCCTCCTACAATGAGCAGTTCTTC.

This clone appeared a few times. Other DNA sequences within the sample encode an identical CDR3. J is TRBJ1-2 and V is TRBV28; 7 bases map to TRBD1. Germline CDR1 is MDHEN and CDR2 is SYDVKM. The CDR3 loop spans 12 amino acids. Trimming removed 5 bases from V and 7 bases from J; junction bases left unmatched: 4. CDR3 amino acids: CASSLPGGGYTF. The CDR3 DNA reads as TGTGCCAGCAGTCTACCAGGGGGTGGCTACACCTTC.

The genes are TRBV28 and TRBJ2-7, with TRBD1 identical over 9 bases. Looked up from germline, CDR1 is MDHEN and CDR2 is SYDVKM. Trimming cost V 7 bases and J 1 base; bases outside gene matches: 5. There are 14 residues in the CDR3. The CDR3 here is CASKTGTGSYEQYF. CDR3 DNA sequence: TGTGCCAGCAAAACCGGGACAGGGTCCTACGAGCAGTACTTC.

J is TRBJ1-5 and V is TRBV28; tentatively, D is TRBD1 (6 bases). Deletions cut 7 bases from V and 5 bases from J, with 27 bases between. The germline CDR1 and CDR2 sequences are MDHEN and SYDVKM. The CDR3 consists of 18 residues. The CDR3 sequence: CASTIFGGQGDPDQPQHF. In nucleotides, the CDR3 is TGTGCCAGCACCATTTTTGGGGGGCAGGGAGATCCGGATCAGCCCCAGCATTTT.

This clone occurred once. Other DNA sequences from this sample encode an identical CDR3 as well. The genes are TRBV28 and TRBJ1-2, with D hard to call. The ends were cut back, 3 bases at V and 4 bases at J, with 9 bases in the middle. Germline assignment: CDR1 MDHEN and CDR2 SYDVKM. The CDR3 contains 13 residues. CDR3 residues: CASSFPGSYGYTF. DNA for the CDR3: TGTGCCAGCAGTTTCCCGGGGAGCTATGGCTACACCTTC.

The chain employs TRBV2 and TRBJ2-1; D gene ambiguous. This CDR3 is 12 amino acids long. Deletions cut 5 bases from V and 9 bases from J, with 11 bases between. CDR1 and CDR2 from the germline V gene are SNHLY and FYNNEI. CDR3 nucleotide sequence: TGTGCCAGCAGTCCCAAACTTACTGAGCAGTTCTTC. Translated, it gives CASSPKLTEQFF.

The chain joins TRBV6-5 to TRBJ2-7; D gene ambiguous. V gave up 4 bases and J gave up 0 bases, with 10 bases separating them. Germline V CDR1 and CDR2: MNHEY, SVGAGI. CDR3 length: 14 amino acids. DNA of the CDR3: TGTGCCAGCAGTTTACGTCTGAGCTCCTACGAGCAGTACTTC. Translating it yields CASSLRLSSYEQYF.

This clone appeared once. The rearrangement uses TRBV28 and TRBJ2-5; D not resolved. Looked up from germline, CDR1 is MDHEN and CDR2 is SYDVKM. V dropped 5 bases and J dropped 1 base, with 8 bases sitting between them. CDR3 length: 13 amino acids. CDR3 sequence reads: CASSPMIQETQYF. The CDR3 nucleotides read TGTGCCAGCAGTCCGATGATCCAAGAGACCCAGTACTTC.

The chain links TRBV4-1 to TRBJ1-1, with D hard to call. The CDR3 contains 18 residues. Germline V gives CDR1 MGHRA, CDR2 YSYEKL. V was clipped by 1 base and J by 3 bases, with 21 bases between them. The CDR3 sequence is CASSQGERLAESHTEAFF. CDR3 nucleotide sequence: TGCGCCAGCAGCCAAGGAGAAAGGTTGGCTGAGTCCCACACTGAAGCTTTCTTT.